Below are 26 T cell receptor beta chains sequenced from a single sample in a study of Ad26.COV2.S vaccination and SARS-CoV-2 variants. Treatment indicated: around 19 received Ad26.COV2.S at low or high dose, single or two shots; about 5 received placebo; per-sample allocation not given. Each sample was drawn 63 days after the first injection (of vaccine or placebo). Sequenced by immunoSEQ multiplex PCR; TCRdb stores in-frame clones only, minus some. The sample records around 320,000 clones, just over 85% being singletons. Sequenced material: peripheral blood, taken in a trial of Ad26.COV2.S vaccine versus placebo. These receptors all come from a person aged 18-65 years who received the Ad26.COV2.S COVID-19 vaccine or a placebo.

In its sample, this clone was seen once. This chain uses TRBV4-2 with TRBJ2-7; 11 positions agree with TRBD2. Germline CDR1 and CDR2: LGHNA and YNFKEQ. This CDR3 contains 16 residues. The junction had 8 bases not matched to a gene; V was cut back by 4 bases and J by 3 bases. The CDR3 DNA is TGTGCCAGCAGCCCAGCCACTAGCGGGGGTTACTACGAGCAGTACTTC. Protein sequence: CASSPATSGGYYEQYF.

The gene calls are TRBV27 and TRBJ2-1; D is perhaps TRBD1 (5 bases). The CDR3 contains 13 residues. V lost 6 bases to trimming and J lost 4 bases, with 10 bases between them. Germline CDR1 reads MNHEY; CDR2 reads SMNVEV (reference sequence). CDR3 sequence (DNA): TGTGCCAGCAGGGACGACAGTTACAATGAGCAGTTCTTC. Residues: CASRDDSYNEQFF.

CDR3 in DNA: TGTGCCAGCAGCCCCCGAAGTGGCAGAGGACTAGCGGAGCAGTACTTC. This gives the protein CASSPRSGRGLAEQYF. The rearrangement joins TRBV5-6 to TRBJ2-7; 9 nucleotides align to TRBD2. The germline V gene has CDR1 SGHDT and CDR2 YYEEEE. This CDR3 is built from 16 residues. Trimming cost V 4 bases and J 7 bases; bases outside gene matches: 15.

This clone showed up just once. This chain connects TRBV30 to TRBJ1-1; D possibly corresponds to TRBD1 (6 bases). CDR3 length: 15 residues. From germline, CDR1 is GTSNPN and CDR2 SVGIG (reference sequence). The germline V and J ends were trimmed by 2 bases and 8 bases, with 21 bases remaining between them. The CDR3 sequence: CAWSFRVVGTREAFF. DNA of the CDR3: TGTGCCTGGAGTTTTAGGGTTGTCGGGACAAGAGAAGCTTTCTTT.

This chain connects TRBV18 to TRBJ2-3; D might be TRBD2 (7 bases). Germline assignment: CDR1 KGHSH and CDR2 LQKENI. The CDR3 extends over 16 amino acids. Trimming stripped 0 bases from V and 3 bases from J, with 13 bases between. This CDR3 is CASSPPGGQTTDTQYF. The CDR3 DNA sequence: TGTGCCAGCTCACCACCGGGGGGGCAGACGACAGATACGCAGTATTTT.

This clone showed up just once. The chain joins TRBV15 to TRBJ2-1; 8 nucleotides agree with TRBD1. This CDR3 contains 17 residues. V lost 1 base, J lost 5 bases, and 10 bases stayed unmatched. Per the germline V gene, CDR1 is LNHNV and CDR2 is YYDKDF (reference sequence). Here the CDR3 DNA reads TGTGCCACCAGCAGAGTAATTGCAGGACAGGGAAACAATGAGCAGTTCTTC. Encoded protein: CATSRVIAGQGNNEQFF.

On this clone: Mismatch with germline at one junction end may stem from a read error. This chain uses TRBV7-7 with TRBJ2-3; D gene uncertain. The CDR3 spans 13 residues. CDR1 is SSHAT and CDR2 is FNYEAQ in the germline V gene (reference sequence). The CDR3 nucleotides read TGTGCTAGCAGCTTAGCATGGCAAGATACGCAGTATTTT. It encodes CASSLAWQDTQYF.

The chain employs TRBV7-2 and TRBJ2-3, with D maybe TRBD1 (5 bases). V lost 3 bases and J lost 4, with 8 bases in between. This CDR3 has 13 amino acids. From germline, CDR1 is SGHTA and CDR2 FQGNSA. This CDR3 is CASSFQGSDTQYF. The CDR3 region has the DNA TGTGCCAGCAGCTTCCAGGGTTCAGATACGCAGTATTTT.

This clone turned up a few times. CDR3 amino acids: CASSPNRRINTEAFF. CDR3 DNA: TGTGCCAGCAGCCCTAACCGAAGGATCAACACTGAAGCTTTCTTT. The gene calls are TRBV7-2 and TRBJ1-1; D unclear. V lost 5 bases and J lost 2, with 15 bases in between. Germline assignment: CDR1 SGHTA and CDR2 FQGNSA. The length of the CDR3 is 15 residues.

The rearrangement uses TRBV12-3 or TRBV12-4 and TRBJ2-3; D uncertain. The CDR3 contains 13 residues. Written as DNA, the CDR3 is TGTGGGTTATCCTCAGTGGGCACAGATACGCAGTATTTT. Its protein product is CGLSSVGTDTQYF.

The chain uses TRBV18 and TRBJ2-7; a weak D match, TRBD1 (7 bases). Germline CDR1 KGHSH, CDR2 LQKENI. This CDR3 has 17 residues. The V end lost 3 bases, the J end lost 3 bases, and 21 bases lay between the germline ends. CDR3 nucleotides: TGTGCCAGCTCACCCGCCCGTCCCGGAGGGGGCAACTACGAGCAGTACTTC. Translating it yields CASSPARPGGGNYEQYF.

V is TRBV6-5 and J is TRBJ2-1; D may be TRBD2 (7 bases). The CDR3 length is 15 residues. The V gene lost 5 bases and the J gene lost 8 bases, with 19 bases spanning the gap. The germline V gene has CDR1 MNHEY and CDR2 SVGAGI. The CDR3 loop is CASSPLGGAFDEQFF. DNA for the CDR3: TGTGCCAGCAGTCCTCTGGGGGGGGCATTCGATGAGCAGTTCTTC.

This CDR3 reads CASSLPPGPAFF. Written as DNA, the CDR3 is TGTGCCAGCAGCCTCCCGCCGGGACCAGCTTTCTTT. The J gene is TRBJ1-1, the V gene TRBV7-3; a weak D match, TRBD1 (5 bases). The CDR3 sequence is 12 residues long. Germline V gene sequence: CDR1 SGHTA, CDR2 FQGTGA. V was cut by 5 bases and J by 10 bases, with 14 bases left in between. Together with reference TRBV7-3 and TRBJ1-1, the CDR3 gives the full variable domain: GAGVSQTPSNKVTEKGKYVELRCDPISGHTALYWYRQSLGQGPEFLIYFQGTGAADDSGLPNDRFFAVRPEGSVSTLKIQRTERGDSAVYLCASSLPPGPAFFGQGTRLTVV.

This chain links TRBV3-1 (or the pseudogene TRBV3-2) with TRBJ2-1; 9 bases are a match to TRBD2. There are 16 residues in the CDR3. Germline assignment: CDR1 LGHDT and CDR2 YNNKEL (reference sequence). The trim removed 2 bases at V and 4 bases at J, leaving 6 bases unmatched. CDR3 sequence (DNA): TGTGCCAGCAGCCAATATGACGCGGGGGGGTACAATGAGCAGTTCTTC. Translating gives CASSQYDAGGYNEQFF.

This clone was seen a single time. The chain recombines TRBV13 with TRBJ1-3, with D uncertain. The CDR3 length is 12 residues. CDR1 PRHDT and CDR2 FYEKMQ come from the germline V gene (reference sequence). Trimming left V 1 base short and J 6 bases short, with 4 bases between. CDR3 amino acids: CASSLEENTIYF. The CDR3 DNA sequence: TGTGCCAGCAGCTTAGAGGAAAACACCATATATTTT.

This chain connects TRBV9 to TRBJ2-2; D ambiguous. With 3 bases removed from V and 3 bases from J, the gap between germline ends came to 6 bases. The CDR3 covers 13 residues. CDR1 and CDR2 from the germline V gene are SGDLS and YYNGEE. The CDR3 spells CASSESYTGELFF. The CDR3 region has the DNA TGTGCCAGCAGCGAATCCTACACCGGGGAGCTGTTTTTT.

The chain links TRBV5-1 to TRBJ1-1; 8 bases line up with TRBD1. Germline values: CDR1 SGHRS, CDR2 YFSETQ. Germline trimming cut 3 bases from V and 6 bases from J; bases unmatched to any gene: 13. The CDR3 has 16 amino acids. The CDR3 DNA sequence: TGCGCCAGCAGCTCCCTTCAAGGACAGGGACCATCTGAAGCTTTCTTT. It specifies CASSSLQGQGPSEAFF.

The chain links TRBV7-6 to TRBJ1-3; D is undetermined. Trimming stripped 1 base from V and 6 bases from J, with 16 bases between. Germline loops: CDR1 SGHVS, CDR2 FNYEAQ. This CDR3 region has 16 residues. The CDR3 DNA reads as TGTGCCAGCAGCTTAGAGCGGAACCCCACGTTAAACACCATATATTTT. As protein: CASSLERNPTLNTIYF.

This chain links TRBV30 with TRBJ2-7, with 7 bases identical to TRBD1. V dropped 2 bases and J dropped 3; count of bases not matched to a gene: 7. CDR3 length: 14 amino acids. Per the germline V gene, CDR1 is GTSNPN and CDR2 is SVGIG (reference sequence). The DNA of the CDR3 is TGTGCCTGGAGTACACAGACAGGGTACTACGAGCAGTACTTC. This codes for CAWSTQTGYYEQYF.

V and J are TRBV10-3 and TRBJ2-7; 9 bases align to TRBD1. CDR1 and CDR2 from the germline V gene are ENHRY and SYGVKD. There are 14 residues in the CDR3. Trimming removed 4 bases from V and 3 bases from J; junction bases left unmatched: 4. The CDR3 protein is CAISGDREVYEQYF. The CDR3 DNA reads TGTGCCATCAGTGGGGACAGGGAGGTCTACGAGCAGTACTTC.

The chain joins TRBV5-1 to TRBJ2-2, with TRBD1 identical over 10 bases. CDR1 SGHRS and CDR2 YFSETQ come from the germline V gene. Trimming removed 4 bases from V and 2 bases from J; junction bases left unmatched: 5. This CDR3 is built from 16 residues. The CDR3 sequence is CASSPQTGGNTGELFF. The CDR3 DNA follows: TGCGCCAGCAGCCCGCAGACAGGGGGCAACACCGGGGAGCTGTTTTTT.

Of note for this clone: The sample carries other DNA sequences with the same CDR3. V usage is TRBV5-1 and J usage is TRBJ1-3; D perhaps matches TRBD1 (5 bases). Germline loops: CDR1 SGHRS, CDR2 YFSETQ. Trimming took off 0 bases at V and 0 bases at J, with 10 bases between the two ends. The CDR3 spans 16 residues. For the CDR3, the DNA is TGCGCCAGCAGCTTGGGACAGTCGAGCTCTGGAAACACCATATATTTT. As protein: CASSLGQSSSGNTIYF.

The gene calls are TRBV2 and TRBJ1-1, with a weak D call TRBD1 (6 bases). Germline V gives CDR1 SNHLY, CDR2 FYNNEI. The CDR3 is 14 residues long. The ends were cut back, 1 base at V and 4 bases at J, with 10 bases in the middle. CDR3 in DNA: TGTGCCAGCAGTGAAGAGGGGGGCCTCACTGAAGCTTTCTTT. Its translation: CASSEEGGLTEAFF.

The chain joins TRBV5-6 to TRBJ1-2, with a weak D call TRBD1 (6 bases). This CDR3 is built from 13 residues. The germline CDR1 and CDR2 sequences are SGHDT and YYEEEE. V lost 5 bases to trimming and J lost 7 bases, with 15 bases between them. In DNA, the CDR3 is TGTGCCAGCAGTATGGGGGCAGAACGTGGCTACACCTTC. As protein: CASSMGAERGYTF. Variable domain in full (rest from reference TRBV5-6 and TRBJ1-2): DAGVTQSPTHLIKTRGQQVTLRCSPKSGHDTVSWYQQALGQGPQFIFQYYEEEERQRGNFPDRFSGHQFPNYSSELNVNALLLGDSALYLCASSMGAERGYTFGSGTRLTVV.

V is TRBV5-6 and J is TRBJ2-7; D tentatively fits TRBD1 or TRBD2 (6 bases each). The CDR3 runs 15 residues. CDR1 and CDR2 (germline): SGHDT, YYEEEE. Trimming left V 2 bases short and J 5 bases short, with 17 bases between. The CDR3: CASSFPLSGGNEQYF. The CDR3 DNA reads TGTGCCAGCAGCTTCCCCCTATCCGGGGGCAACGAGCAGTACTTC.

The V and J genes are TRBV9 and TRBJ1-4; 7 bases fit TRBD1. V shed 4 bases, J shed 9 bases, and the junction held 12 bases outside the gene matches. Germline values: CDR1 SGDLS, CDR2 YYNGEE. There are 15 residues in the CDR3. The CDR3 nucleotides are TGTGCCAGCAGCTCTACCGGGACAGCAACAAAAAAACTGTTTTTT. It translates to CASSSTGTATKKLFF.